The 22 T cell receptor beta chains below all came from one sample that was sequenced in a study of blood T cell repertoires in COVID-19. The protocol was immunoSEQ multiplex PCR, while the TCRdb copy is restricted to in-frame clones and leaves out a portion. Of around 100,000 clones in the sample, 70% to 85% were seen once. Sequenced input: peripheral blood. These receptors all stem from a woman of 80 years or more with active or convalescent COVID-19.

The rearrangement links TRBV4-3 to TRBJ2-3; 10 bases are shared with TRBD2. The ends lost 4 bases at V and 6 bases at J; junction bases unmatched: 10. Germline loops: CDR1 LGHNA, CDR2 YSLEER. This CDR3 spans 16 amino acids. CDR3 sequence reads: CASSPSGLAGEDTQYF. The DNA for the CDR3 is TGCGCCAGCAGCCCCTCTGGGCTAGCGGGAGAGGATACGCAGTATTTT.

The chain links TRBV7-2 to TRBJ2-3; maybe TRBD1 (6 bases). This CDR3 is built from 14 residues. Germline CDR1 and CDR2: SGHTA and FQGNSA. Deletions cut 2 bases from V and 7 bases from J, with 13 bases between. The CDR3 loop is CASSLSTGPNTQYF. The CDR3, as DNA: TGTGCCAGCAGCTTATCTACAGGGCCGAATACGCAGTATTTT.

A few counts support this clone. The chain joins TRBV21-1 to TRBJ2-1; TRBD2 is taken as the D call from the table, unchecked against the DNA. TRBV21-1 is labeled a pseudogene. CDR3 length: 18 amino acids. As DNA, the CDR3 is TGTGCCAGCAGCAAAAAGACTAGCGGGAGGGTCTCCTACAATGAGCAGTTCTTC. Encoded protein: CASSKKTSGRVSYNEQFF.

This clone was picked up one time. V and J are TRBV6-2 or TRBV6-3 and TRBJ1-1; 11 bases are a match to TRBD1. Germline loops: CDR1 MNHEY, CDR2 SVGEGT. V dropped 0 bases and J dropped 6; count of bases not matched to a gene: 12. The CDR3 is 18 amino acids. For the CDR3, the DNA is TGTGCCAGCAGTTACTCGAGTGTGGGGGACAGGGGGTACGCTGAAGCTTTCTTT. Protein product: CASSYSSVGDRGYAEAFF.

This chain uses TRBV3-1 (or the pseudogene TRBV3-2) with TRBJ1-2; 9 bases agree with TRBD1. V was clipped by 4 bases and J by 8 bases; unmatched bases: 5. Germline CDR1 LGHDT, CDR2 YNNKEL (reference sequence). The CDR3 spans 13 residues. This CDR3 reads CASSRGQGAGYTF. The DNA of the CDR3 is TGTGCCAGCAGCCGGGGACAGGGCGCGGGCTACACCTTC.

A single count supports this clone. The chain has TRBV19 and TRBJ2-1; D is unresolved. Trimming took off 5 bases at V and 7 bases at J, with 3 bases between the two ends. The CDR3 has 10 residues. Germline V lookup: CDR1 LNHDA, CDR2 SQIVND (reference sequence). The DNA of the CDR3 is TGTGCCAGTAGTTCTAATGAGCAGTTCTTC. This sequence encodes CASSSNEQFF. Variable domain in full (rest from reference TRBV19 and TRBJ2-1): DGGITQSPKYLFRKEGQNVTLSCEQNLNHDAMYWYRQDPGQGLRLIYYSQIVNDFQKGDIAEGYSVSREKKESFPLTVTSAQKNPTAFYLCASSSNEQFFGPGTRLTVL.

Worth noting for this clone: The junction departs from the called germline gene at one end, perhaps through a read error. The chain carries TRBV6-5 and TRBJ1-4; 12 nucleotides match TRBD1. This CDR3 is built from 16 residues. Germline CDR1 and CDR2: MNHEY and SVGAGI. Written as DNA, the CDR3 is TGTGCCAGCAATTACCCGGGACAGGGGGCGAAAGAAAAACTGTTTTTT. This encodes CASNYPGQGAKEKLFF.

The rearrangement joins TRBV19 to TRBJ1-1; D is undetermined. CDR1 is LNHDA, CDR2 SQIVND, per germline (reference sequence). The ends were cut back, 2 bases at V and 0 bases at J, with 10 bases in the middle. The CDR3 has 15 residues. CDR3 loop: CASSILAGMNTEAFF. The CDR3 nucleotides read TGTGCCAGTAGTATACTGGCAGGCATGAACACTGAAGCTTTCTTT.

The chain recombines TRBV27 with TRBJ1-6, with TRBD1 matching 8 bases. Germline V gene data show CDR1 as MNHEY and CDR2 as SMNVEV (reference sequence). The CDR3 contains 14 residues. V lost 2 bases to trimming and J lost 9 bases; unmatched junction nucleotides: 3. The CDR3 region has the DNA TGTGCCAGCAGTTTACAGGGGGCGGTTTCACCCCTCCACTTT. It encodes CASSLQGAVSPLHF.

This rearrangement joins TRBV21-1 to TRBJ1-5; the DNA was not used to check the table's D call, TRBD1. TRBV21-1 is a documented pseudogene. The CDR3 extends over 13 amino acids. In DNA form, the CDR3 reads TGTGCCAGCATCCCGACAGGTTATCAGCCCCAGCATTTT. Translated, it gives CASIPTGYQPQHF.

V usage is TRBV29-1 and J usage is TRBJ2-3, with TRBD1 matching 7 bases. CDR1 and CDR2 from the germline V gene are SQVTM and ANQGSEA. V was pared by 6 bases and J by 2 bases, with 2 bases of the junction left unmatched. The CDR3 consists of 12 residues. Here the CDR3 reads CSVGTATDTQYF. CDR3 nucleotide sequence: TGCAGCGTAGGGACAGCCACAGATACGCAGTATTTT.

The sample holds a few counts of this clone. This chain connects TRBV28 to TRBJ1-3; 8 bases fit TRBD1. The CDR3 totals 15 residues. V lost 6 bases, J lost 0 bases, and 4 bases stayed unmatched. Germline V gene lookup returns CDR1 MDHEN and CDR2 SYDVKM. The CDR3 sequence is CASRGQGLSGNTIYF. DNA of the CDR3: TGTGCCAGCAGAGGACAGGGTCTCTCTGGAAACACCATATATTTT.

V usage is TRBV3-1 (or the pseudogene TRBV3-2) and J usage is TRBJ2-5; D may be TRBD2 (5 bases). This CDR3 comprises 14 residues. Looked up from germline, CDR1 is LGHDT and CDR2 is YNNKEL (reference sequence). Trimming removed 1 base from V and 5 bases from J, with 11 bases in between. The CDR3, as DNA: TGTGCCAGCAGCCAAGCGGGAATCGGGGAGACCCAGTACTTC. Translation gives CASSQAGIGETQYF.

V gene TRBV15 combines with J gene TRBJ2-5, with 16 bases matching TRBD2. Germline lookup yields CDR1 LNHNV and CDR2 YYDKDF (reference sequence). The CDR3 spans 16 residues. After removal of 7 bases from V and 5 bases from J, the junction contained 7 bases not matched to a gene. In DNA, the CDR3 is TGTGCCACCACCCAGGGACTAGCGGGGGGGCTGGAGACCCAGTACTTC. Its protein is CATTQGLAGGLETQYF.

In DNA form, the CDR3 reads TGCAGCGTTGAGGGACAGGCCCAAGAGACCCAGTACTTC. Its translation: CSVEGQAQETQYF. The chain is built from TRBV29-1 and TRBJ2-5; 8 positions match TRBD1. V lost 3 bases, J lost 1 base, and 1 base stayed unmatched. Germline CDR1 and CDR2: SQVTM and ANQGSEA. The CDR3 runs 13 residues.

DNA of the CDR3: TGCAGTGCGGGGGCGTACACTGAAGCTTTCTTT. Its translation is CSAGAYTEAFF. The chain links TRBV20-1 to TRBJ1-1; perhaps TRBD1 as D (6 bases). The CDR3 consists of 11 residues. V dropped 6 bases and J dropped 3 bases, with 8 bases sitting between them. CDR1 is DFQATT and CDR2 is SNEGSKA in the germline V gene (reference sequence).

The chain carries TRBV5-1 and TRBJ1-1; 7 nucleotides line up with TRBD1. The CDR3 runs to 14 residues. Germline-derived CDR1 and CDR2 are SGHRS and YFSETQ. After removal of 2 bases from V and 5 bases from J, the junction contained 6 bases not matched to a gene. The CDR3: CASSFDRVRTEAFF. CDR3 nucleotides: TGCGCCAGCAGCTTCGACAGGGTGAGGACTGAAGCTTTCTTT.

The rearrangement links TRBV6-2 or TRBV6-3 to TRBJ1-6; 7 bases fit TRBD1. This CDR3 contains 20 residues. The germline CDR1 and CDR2 sequences are MNHEY and SVGEGT. The V segment lost 4 bases and the J segment 10 bases; nucleotides outside the gene matches: 25. CDR3 bases: TGTGCCAGCAGTTTTATTAGACTCCGCGGGACAGACGGACAGGAGTCACCCCTCCACTTT. Translating gives CASSFIRLRGTDGQESPLHF.

V gene TRBV19 combines with J gene TRBJ1-5; D is undetermined. This CDR3 has 17 amino acids. Germline V CDR1 and CDR2: LNHDA, SQIVND (reference sequence). V lost 1 base, J lost 5 bases, and 18 bases lay in between. The CDR3 coding sequence is TGTGCCAGTAGTATAGGTCTGGGGAGAGACGTTTATCAGCCCCAGCATTTT. This gives the protein CASSIGLGRDVYQPQHF.

The rearrangement joins TRBV3-1 (or the pseudogene TRBV3-2) to TRBJ2-1; 9 nucleotides line up with TRBD2. Losses at the gene ends were 3 bases for V and 6 bases for J; bases not matched to a gene: 9. Germline-derived CDR1 and CDR2 are LGHDT and YNNKEL (reference sequence). The CDR3 is 16 residues long. CDR3 in amino acids: CASSQFQAGGGNEQFF. The CDR3 DNA is TGTGCCAGCAGCCAGTTCCAAGCGGGAGGTGGCAATGAGCAGTTCTTC.

The genes are TRBV28 and TRBJ2-4, with TRBD1 matching 8 bases. The trim removed 3 bases at V and 1 base at J, leaving 2 bases unmatched. Germline loops: CDR1 MDHEN, CDR2 SYDVKM. The CDR3 has 15 residues. CDR3 amino acids: CASSLDRDAKNIQYF. The CDR3 coding sequence is TGTGCCAGCAGTTTGGACAGGGACGCCAAAAACATTCAGTACTTC. The complete variable domain, with remaining parts taken from reference TRBV28 and TRBJ2-4, reads DVKVTQSSRYLVKRTGEKVFLECVQDMDHENMFWYRQDPGLGLRLIYFSYDVKMKEKGDIPEGYSVSREKKERFSLILESASTNQTSMYLCASSLDRDAKNIQYFGAGTRLSVL.

The CDR3 region has the DNA TGCGCCAGCAGCCCCGGGACAGGGGTCGGGAGGACTGAAGCTTTCTTT. Protein product: CASSPGTGVGRTEAFF. The chain links TRBV4-1 to TRBJ1-1, with 10 bases identical to TRBD1. CDR3 length: 16 amino acids. Germline loops: CDR1 MGHRA, CDR2 YSYEKL. V lost 4 bases to trimming and J lost 5 bases; unmatched junction nucleotides: 10.